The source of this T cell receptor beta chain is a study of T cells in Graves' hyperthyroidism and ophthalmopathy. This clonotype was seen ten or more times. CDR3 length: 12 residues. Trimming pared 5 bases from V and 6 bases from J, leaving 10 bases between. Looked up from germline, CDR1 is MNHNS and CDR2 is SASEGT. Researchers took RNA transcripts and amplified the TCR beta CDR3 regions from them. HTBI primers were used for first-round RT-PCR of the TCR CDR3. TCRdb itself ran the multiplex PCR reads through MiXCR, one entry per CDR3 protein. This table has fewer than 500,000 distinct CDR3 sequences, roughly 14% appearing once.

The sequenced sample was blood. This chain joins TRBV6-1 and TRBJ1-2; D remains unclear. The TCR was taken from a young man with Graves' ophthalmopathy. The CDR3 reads CASSYIEDGYTF. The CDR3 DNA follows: TGTGCCAGCAGTTATATCGAGGATGGCTACACCTTC.